This T cell receptor (beta chain) is from a study of blood T cells in healthy people across ages. Investigators took 8.5 to 10 milliliters of peripheral blood from every donor. V lost 6 bases to trimming and J lost 5 bases; unmatched junction nucleotides: 9. This CDR3 region has 14 residues. Germline CDR1 is SNHLY and CDR2 is FYNNEI. Combining a sample-barcoded 5' primer with a J-beta primer mix, a second PCR ran for roughly 7 to 11 cycles. Individual samples furnished no less than 2.5 million CDR3-containing paired-end reads apiece. TCRdb re-called the 5' RACE reads with MiXCR, one entry per CDR3 protein. The sample lists 700,000 to 850,000 distinct CDR3 sequences, roughly 34% seen once, with 10% to 15% in the top ten. Regarding the study as a whole: There was a strong correlation between TCR beta diversity and naive T cell percentage. Higher diversity and more naive CD4+ cells were features of long-lived donors, compared to aged donors.

This clonotype has more than one count but fewer than ten. What it binds is not known. The clonotype comes from a man aged 18-30 years in good health. The sample was blood. The V gene is TRBV2, the J gene TRBJ1-2; TRBD1 aligns across 7 bases. The CDR3 DNA follows: TGTGCCAGCAGCGACTCGGGACAGTCTTATGGCTACACCTTC. Its translation: CASSDSGQSYGYTF.